This TCR beta chain came from a study of blood T cell repertoires in COVID-19. As for the study in general: From T cells, B-cell-depleted T cells, or PBMCs came the material, which was cDNA or gDNA.

This clone appeared once. CDR1 is LGHDT and CDR2 is YNNKEL in the germline V gene (reference sequence). With V trimmed by 0 bases and J by 2 bases, 4 bases remained unmatched. This CDR3 contains 17 residues. Profiling relied on immunoSEQ multiplex PCR, and the TCRdb table lists in-frame clones only, not all of them. The sample includes fewer than 70,000 clones, about four fifths of them seen just once. Sequenced material: peripheral blood. This clonotype was obtained from a man in his fifties or sixties with active COVID-19. V gene TRBV3-1 (or the pseudogene TRBV3-2) combines with J gene TRBJ2-3; 11 positions agree with TRBD2. CDR3 loop: CASSQDPTSGTTDTQYF. Here the CDR3 DNA reads TGTGCCAGCAGCCAAGACCCGACTAGCGGGACCACAGATACGCAGTATTTT.